What follows are 24 T cell receptor beta chains derived from one specimen sequenced in a study of identical twins. A single record per CDR3 protein comes from TCRdb applying MiXCR to the 5' RACE reads. The profile covers about 1.7 million distinct CDR3 sequences, with 32% appearing a single time and roughly 0.3% taken by the ten largest. Specimen: cord blood. These receptors were taken from a newborn girl in good health.

This clonotype was detected a few times. The chain combines TRBV20-1 with TRBJ2-1, with 10 positions matching TRBD2. Germline-derived CDR1 and CDR2 are DFQATT and SNEGSKA (reference sequence). Losses at the gene ends were 6 bases for V and 6 bases for J; bases not matched to a gene: 8. The CDR3 consists of 14 residues. In DNA form, the CDR3 reads TGCAGTGCCCCGATGAGCGGGAGGGCCAATGAGCAGTTCTTC. Translation: CSAPMSGRANEQFF.

This clonotype was detected a few times. V usage is TRBV5-1 and J usage is TRBJ2-3; 8 nucleotides align to TRBD1. This CDR3 region has 16 residues. V was clipped by 2 bases and J by 4 bases; unmatched bases: 9. Germline CDR1 reads SGHRS; CDR2 reads YFSETQ. CDR3 coding DNA: TGCGCCAGCAGCTTCCAGGGGGCGATAGGGGCAGATACGCAGTATTTT. Amino acids: CASSFQGAIGADTQYF. Looking up the rest from reference TRBV5-1 and TRBJ2-3 gives the full variable domain: KAGVTQTPRYLIKTRGQQVTLSCSPISGHRSVSWYQQTPGQGLQFLFEYFSETQRNKGNFPGRFSGRQFSNSRSEMNVSTLELGDSALYLCASSFQGAIGADTQYFGPGTRLTVL.

The V and J genes are TRBV11-2 and TRBJ1-2; D uncertain. In germline, CDR1 is SGHAT, CDR2 FQNNGV. The CDR3 consists of 15 residues. V lost 0 bases to trimming and J lost 2 bases, with 10 bases between them. CDR3 nucleotides: TGTGCCAGCAGCTTAGAGCCGATACCCAACTATGGCTACACCTTC. It is translated as CASSLEPIPNYGYTF.

The chain employs TRBV10-2 and TRBJ2-3; TRBD2 might be the D (6 bases). Trimming removed 7 bases from V and 4 bases from J, with 12 bases in between. CDR1 WSHSY and CDR2 SAAADI come from the germline V gene. This CDR3 has 13 amino acids. CDR3 amino acids: CASTGLASDTQYF. DNA of the CDR3: TGCGCCAGCACGGGGCTAGCGTCAGATACGCAGTATTTT.

This clonotype occurred many times. The chain combines TRBV4-2 with TRBJ2-1, with 9 bases fitting TRBD2. Germline CDR1 LGHNA, CDR2 YNFKEQ. The CDR3 length is 17 residues. V shed 0 bases, J shed 4 bases, and the junction held 7 bases outside the gene matches. CDR3 DNA: TGTGCCAGCAGCCAAGATAGTTGGACTAGCGAATACAATGAGCAGTTCTTC. It translates to CASSQDSWTSEYNEQFF.

This clonotype has just a few counts. The V gene is TRBV7-6, the J gene TRBJ2-1, with 11 bases fitting TRBD2. CDR1 is SGHVS, CDR2 FNYEAQ, per germline. The CDR3 covers 16 residues. The junction had 9 bases not matched to a gene; V was cut back by 5 bases and J by 6 bases. The CDR3 sequence is CASSPVAGGLSNEQFF. CDR3 DNA sequence: TGTGCCAGCAGCCCAGTAGCGGGGGGGCTTAGCAATGAGCAGTTCTTC.

This clonotype occurred a few times. The V call is TRBV20-1, the J call TRBJ1-6; 7 bases align to TRBD1. Trimming removed 3 bases from V and 6 bases from J; junction bases left unmatched: 5. Germline loops: CDR1 DFQATT, CDR2 SNEGSKA (reference sequence). The CDR3 spans 14 residues. The CDR3: CSASPAGGNSPLHF. Written as DNA, the CDR3 is TGCAGTGCTAGTCCGGCAGGGGGTAATTCACCCCTCCACTTT.

This clonotype has ten or more counts. The J gene is TRBJ2-4, the V gene TRBV28, with 8 bases matching TRBD2. V dropped 6 bases and J dropped 11; count of bases not matched to a gene: 6. The germline V gene has CDR1 MDHEN and CDR2 SYDVKM. The CDR3 sequence is 12 residues long. CDR3 coding DNA: TGTGCCAGCAGCCGTAGCGGGAAGGTTCAGTACTTC. Protein: CASSRSGKVQYF.

V and J are TRBV7-6 and TRBJ1-1, with 7 bases lining up with TRBD1. Germline loops: CDR1 SGHVS, CDR2 FNYEAQ. With V trimmed by 2 bases and J by 4 bases, 4 bases remained unmatched. The CDR3 loop spans 14 amino acids. Written as DNA, the CDR3 is TGTGCCAGCAGCTTACACAGGGGAGCCACTGAAGCTTTCTTT. Translating it yields CASSLHRGATEAFF.

This clonotype was found a few times. The chain combines TRBV20-1 with TRBJ2-5, with 13 bases matching TRBD2. Germline values: CDR1 DFQATT, CDR2 SNEGSKA (reference sequence). This CDR3 region has 15 residues. The trim removed 3 bases at V and 4 bases at J, leaving 5 bases unmatched. CDR3 region: CSARTSGGYLETQYF. The CDR3 coding sequence is TGCAGTGCTAGGACTAGCGGGGGGTATTTAGAGACCCAGTACTTC.

In this sample, this clonotype turned up a few times. The rearrangement uses TRBV15 and TRBJ1-4; unclear D gene. CDR3 length: 18 residues. Looked up from germline, CDR1 is LNHNV and CDR2 is YYDKDF (reference sequence). Between the trimmed V and J ends, which lost 0 bases and 8 bases, there was a span of 22 bases. For the CDR3, the DNA is TGTGCCACCAGCAGAGATCGGTTCCGGGAGTTGGGTGGAGAAAAACTGTTTTTT. Protein: CATSRDRFRELGGEKLFF.

This chain uses TRBV9 with TRBJ2-1; possible D gene TRBD1, 6 bases. The CDR3 sequence is 14 residues long. Between the trimmed V and J ends, which lost 0 bases and 9 bases, there was a span of 13 bases. From germline, CDR1 is SGDLS and CDR2 YYNGEE. CDR3 sequence reads: CASSVVGAPGEQFF. The CDR3 DNA reads as TGTGCCAGCAGCGTAGTGGGGGCCCCGGGTGAGCAGTTCTTC. The whole variable domain, remainder taken from reference TRBV9 and TRBJ2-1, is DSGVTQTPKHLITATGQRVTLRCSPRSGDLSVYWYQQSLDQGLQFLIQYYNGEERAKGNILERFSAQQFPDLHSELNLSSLELGDSALYFCASSVVGAPGEQFFGPGTRLTVL.

V is TRBV2 and J is TRBJ2-3; 9 bases align to TRBD2. Germline V gene data show CDR1 as SNHLY and CDR2 as FYNNEI. J gave up 0 bases and V 6 bases, and 4 bases lay outside the gene matches. This CDR3 region has 15 residues. The CDR3 DNA follows: TGTGCCAGCAGGACTAGCGGCTATAGCACAGATACGCAGTATTTT. Protein: CASRTSGYSTDTQYF. Combining the CDR3 with reference TRBV2 and TRBJ2-3 gives the whole variable domain EPEVTQTPSHQVTQMGQEVILRCVPISNHLYFYWYRQILGQKVEFLVSFYNNEISEKSEIFDDQFSVERPDGSNFTLKIRSTKLEDSAMYFCASRTSGYSTDTQYFGPGTRLTVL.

This clonotype was counted a few times. V and J are TRBV20-1 and TRBJ1-2, with 7 bases identical to TRBD1. Germline values: CDR1 DFQATT, CDR2 SNEGSKA (reference sequence). The V segment lost 3 bases and the J segment 7 bases; nucleotides outside the gene matches: 5. The CDR3 length is 12 residues. The DNA for the CDR3 is TGCAGTGCTAGGGGGACAGAACGTGGCTACACCTTC. The encoded protein is CSARGTERGYTF.

The V gene is TRBV6-5, the J gene TRBJ2-1; possible D gene TRBD2, 6 bases. CDR1 MNHEY and CDR2 SVGAGI come from the germline V gene. V lost 3 bases and J 8 bases, leaving 8 bases between the germline ends. The CDR3 is 12 amino acids. The CDR3 loop is CASSYGEDEQFF. For the CDR3, the DNA is TGTGCCAGCAGTTATGGGGAGGATGAGCAGTTCTTC.

J is TRBJ2-1 and V is TRBV20-1, with 10 bases that match TRBD2. Germline V lookup: CDR1 DFQATT, CDR2 SNEGSKA (reference sequence). V shed 0 bases, J shed 9 bases, and the junction held 8 bases outside the gene matches. This CDR3 has 15 amino acids. The CDR3 here is CSARDRRLAGGEQFF. The CDR3 DNA is TGCAGTGCTAGAGATCGCCGACTAGCGGGCGGTGAGCAGTTCTTC.

This chain links TRBV2 with TRBJ1-2; no firm D call. V shed 6 bases and J shed 4 bases, with 15 bases lying between them. Germline V lookup: CDR1 SNHLY, CDR2 FYNNEI. The CDR3 is 14 amino acids. The CDR3 loop reads CASSPVVRPYGYTF. Written as DNA, the CDR3 is TGTGCCAGCAGCCCAGTGGTCCGTCCCTATGGCTACACCTTC.

This clonotype was observed a handful of times. The gene calls are TRBV12-3 or TRBV12-4 and TRBJ2-5; TRBD2 matches 7 bases. This CDR3 is built from 19 residues. J was trimmed by 9 bases and V by 1 base; bases with no gene match: 23. CDR3 DNA: TGTGCCAGCAGTTTAGGGGTAGCGGGTAGCGTAAGGCAAGAGATGTCCCAGTACTTC. It encodes CASSLGVAGSVRQEMSQYF.

This clonotype was observed at least ten times. The chain carries TRBV27 and TRBJ2-7; TRBD1 matches at 8 bases. Looked up from germline, CDR1 is MNHEY and CDR2 is SMNVEV (reference sequence). The V segment lost 5 bases and the J segment 5 bases; nucleotides outside the gene matches: 5. This CDR3 has 13 residues. DNA of the CDR3: TGTGCCAGCAGTCCTCCGGACAGGGACGAGCAGTACTTC. Residues: CASSPPDRDEQYF.

V gene TRBV21-1 combines with J gene TRBJ2-1. TRBV21-1 is flagged as a pseudogene. CDR3 length equals 16 residues. CDR3 sequence reads: CASSKFDSSSYNEQFF. For the CDR3, the DNA is TGTGCCAGCAGCAAATTCGACAGTAGCTCCTACAATGAGCAGTTCTTC.

This clonotype was found a few times. This chain connects TRBV2 to TRBJ2-7, with a weak D call TRBD1 (5 bases). The CDR3 spans 15 residues. The germline gives CDR1 SNHLY, CDR2 FYNNEI. V lost 1 base and J 4 bases, leaving 14 bases between the germline ends. The CDR3 DNA reads TGTGCCAGCAGTGAAGGGGGCGTGGGCCTTTACGAGCAGTACTTC. This encodes CASSEGGVGLYEQYF.

This clonotype has just one count. The V call is TRBV29-1, the J call TRBJ1-4; possible D gene TRBD1, 5 bases. This CDR3 is built from 12 residues. CDR1 and CDR2 (germline): SQVTM, ANQGSEA. Trimming took off 4 bases at V and 5 bases at J, with 8 bases between the two ends. This CDR3 reads CSVGRGNEKLFF. DNA for the CDR3: TGCAGCGTTGGGCGGGGGAATGAAAAACTGTTTTTT.

The V gene is TRBV20-1, the J gene TRBJ1-1, with D unresolved. V lost 2 bases to trimming and J lost 0 bases, with 10 bases between them. The CDR3 contains 14 residues. Germline CDR1 DFQATT, CDR2 SNEGSKA (reference sequence). CDR3 nucleotide sequence: TGCAGTGCTAGAAGTCGACGGATGAACACTGAAGCTTTCTTT. Amino acid sequence: CSARSRRMNTEAFF.

This clonotype showed up just once. The chain has TRBV25-1 and TRBJ1-1; 7 nucleotides match TRBD1. V was clipped by 3 bases and J by 1 base; unmatched bases: 14. Per germline, CDR1 MGHDK and CDR2 SYGVNS. The CDR3 has 18 residues. CDR3 region: CASSDWRGGDPSNTEAFF. The CDR3, as DNA: TGTGCCAGCAGTGATTGGAGAGGGGGCGATCCTTCGAACACTGAAGCTTTCTTT.